The 9 T cell receptor beta chains listed next were all sequenced from one sample in a study of T cell repertoires in cytomegalovirus infection (dated by TCRdb to between 2018 and 2020). Antigens for these TCRs are unknown. Read against the paper, the sample's treatment or condition label means: in vitro stimulation with specific CMV peptide epitopes to enrich CMV-specific T cells. The sequencer listed for this sample is Illumina HiSeq 1500. TCRdb passed the public sequencing reads through fastp at Q25 and MiXCR, retaining productive beta sequences. Each record represents a unique CDR3 protein, reported with the most common genes and DNA among its rows. Here the sample has approximately 990,000 distinct CDR3 sequences; approximately 33% occur a single time. 13% of the sample is held by the ten biggest clonotypes. The sequences come from cultured CD8+ T cells from PBMCs, collected from culture after CMV antigen stimulation. These receptors all come from a human donor in good health (CMV status not recorded). Some clones in this sample may be carry-over from other donors' samples.

This clonotype was detected many times. V usage is TRBV7-8 and J usage is TRBJ1-4; D not certain. The V and J ends lost 5 bases and 2 bases respectively, with 15 bases between them. The CDR3 has 16 amino acids. Germline loops: CDR1 SGHVS, CDR2 FQNEAQ. The CDR3 loop reads CASSPKLGSTNEKLFF. In nucleotides, the CDR3 is TGTGCCAGCAGCCCGAAGTTGGGGAGCACTAATGAAAAACTGTTTTTT.

As concerns this clonotype: This may arise from a read error, as a much more abundant clone is one base away. The J gene is TRBJ1-1, the V gene TRBV7-3; no firm D call. The CDR3 contains 14 residues. Germline V gene data show CDR1 as SGHTA and CDR2 as FQGTGA. This CDR3 reads CAGSLDGVTTEAFF. DNA for the CDR3: TGTGCCGGCAGCTTGGATGGGGTGACCACTGAAGCTTTCTTT.

This clonotype was found a few times. This chain connects TRBV12-3 or TRBV12-4 to TRBJ2-5; D not certain. Trimming left V 6 bases short and J 5 bases short, with 13 bases between. CDR3 size: 13 residues. In nucleotides, the CDR3 is TGTGCCAGCAGCTCCAGTTGGGATGAGACCCAGTACTTC. Protein: CASSSSWDETQYF.

This chain links TRBV12-3 or TRBV12-4 with TRBJ1-5; D is perhaps TRBD1 (5 bases). CDR3 length: 14 amino acids. The V and J ends lost 5 bases and 5 bases respectively, with 13 bases between them. CDR3 in DNA: TGTGCCAGCAGTGGCGACAGTGCATATCAGCCCCAGCATTTT. It encodes CASSGDSAYQPQHF.

Turning to this clonotype: A read error may account for a junction end that differs from germline. The rearrangement links TRBV7-2 to TRBJ2-5; maybe TRBD1 (5 bases). The CDR3 spans 16 residues. Per the germline V gene, CDR1 is SGHTA and CDR2 is FQGNSA. CDR3 amino acids: CAGSLGVSYPQETQYF. The DNA for the CDR3 is TGTGCCGGCAGCTTAGGGGTCAGTTACCCTCAAGAGACCCAGTACTTC.

This clonotype appeared a few times. The J gene is TRBJ2-5, the V gene TRBV28; 10 nucleotides agree with TRBD1. The CDR3 contains 15 residues. J gave up 3 bases and V 4 bases, and 5 bases lay outside the gene matches. Germline CDR1 reads MDHEN; CDR2 reads SYDVKM. The CDR3 DNA follows: TGTGCCAGCAGTTGGACAGGGGGTAGTGAAGAGACCCAGTACTTC. Amino acid sequence: CASSWTGGSEETQYF.

Remarks on this clonotype: With a much larger clone just one base away, this may be a read error. The rearrangement links TRBV4-1 to TRBJ1-1; D gene unclear. The CDR3 contains 15 residues. Germline CDR1 MGHRA, CDR2 YSYEKL. The V end lost 0 bases, the J end lost 7 bases, and 15 bases lay between the germline ends. The CDR3 bases are TGCGCCAGCAGCCAAGAGAACATGCGAACTGGTGAAGCTTTCTTT. Protein: CASSQENMRTGEAFF.

There are a few counts of this clonotype. This chain joins TRBV5-6 and TRBJ2-2; perhaps TRBD2 as D (5 bases). The CDR3 runs 18 residues. V dropped 1 base and J dropped 1 base, with 17 bases sitting between them. CDR1 and CDR2 from the germline V gene are SGHDT and YYEEEE. The CDR3 region is CASSLLLADEGNTGELFF. The CDR3 nucleotides read TGTGCCAGCAGCTTGCTATTAGCCGACGAGGGGAACACCGGGGAGCTGTTTTTT. The full variable domain, rest sourced from reference TRBV5-6 and TRBJ2-2, is DAGVTQSPTHLIKTRGQQVTLRCSPKSGHDTVSWYQQALGQGPQFIFQYYEEEERQRGNFPDRFSGHQFPNYSSELNVNALLLGDSALYLCASSLLLADEGNTGELFFGEGSRLTVL.

This sequence joins TRBV9 and TRBJ2-3, with TRBD1 as a possible D gene (6 bases). Germline assignment: CDR1 SGDLS and CDR2 YYNGEE. V shed 7 bases and J shed 0 bases, with 21 bases lying between them. The CDR3 loop spans 17 amino acids. DNA of the CDR3: TGTGCCAGCCGTGGGGGCCCACCGGGGAATAGCACAGATACGCAGTATTTT. Amino acid sequence: CASRGGPPGNSTDTQYF.